This T cell receptor (beta chain) was found in a study of blood T cell repertoires in COVID-19. As for the study in general: The samples span acute and convalescent COVID-19 from the United States, Italy and Spain. The analysed material was cDNA or gDNA that came from T cells, B-cell-depleted T cells, or PBMCs.

CDR3 size: 16 residues. J gave up 0 bases and V 6 bases, and 6 bases lay outside the gene matches. The germline CDR1 and CDR2 sequences are SGHVS and FQNEAQ. Only in-frame clones appear in the TCRdb table, and some are missing; sequencing was by immunoSEQ multiplex PCR. The table has about 82,000 clones, about four fifths seen once. Sequenced: peripheral blood. The rearrangement joins TRBV7-8 to TRBJ2-2; 8 positions agree with TRBD1. The clonotype comes from a woman in her thirties or forties with active or convalescent COVID-19. CDR3 DNA: TGTGCCAGCAGATCGAGACAGGGGACGAACACCGGGGAGCTGTTTTTT. Its translation is CASRSRQGTNTGELFF.